What follows are 21 T cell receptor beta chains derived from one specimen sequenced in a study of blood T cell repertoires in COVID-19 (dated by TCRdb to the early 2020s). Libraries came from the immunoSEQ multiplex PCR assay. TCRdb obtained this table from immuneACCESS and retained in-frame rearrangements with V and J assigned. These tables miss some clones; where compared with another copy, unresolved V genes account for less than half of the shortfall, and the remainder is unexplained. Across this sample there are some 280,000 clones, with 70% to 90% seen only once. The ten largest clones add up to approximately 12% of the sample. Sequenced sample: peripheral blood. All receptors derive from a woman aged 55-70 years with acute or convalescent COVID-19.

This clone was seen a single time. The CDR3, as DNA: TGTGCCAGCAGTGAATCAGGGGCCTACAATCAGCCCCAGCATTTT. This sequence encodes CASSESGAYNQPQHF. The chain recombines TRBV6-1 with TRBJ1-5; a possible D gene is TRBD1 (6 bases). This CDR3 contains 15 residues. V was shortened by 2 bases and J by 3 bases, with 11 bases between the two germline ends. Germline assignment: CDR1 MNHNS and CDR2 SASEGT.

V usage is TRBV11-2 and J usage is TRBJ1-1; no clear D. The CDR3 runs 14 residues. Germline-derived CDR1 and CDR2 are SGHAT and FQNNGV. V was pared by 1 base and J by 0 bases, with 6 bases between. The CDR3: CASSLARLNTEAFF. Written as DNA, the CDR3 is TGTGCCAGCAGCTTAGCCAGATTGAACACTGAAGCTTTCTTT.

This chain connects TRBV19 to TRBJ2-1; D call uncertain. V dropped 4 bases and J dropped 7 bases, with 8 bases sitting between them. Germline V gives CDR1 LNHDA, CDR2 SQIVND (reference sequence). CDR3 length: 12 residues. The chain's CDR3 is CASSNSLNEQFF. The CDR3, as DNA: TGTGCCAGTAGTAATAGCTTGAATGAGCAGTTCTTC.

This clone was seen a single time. J is TRBJ2-3 and V is TRBV9; D gene ambiguous. Trimming cost V 0 bases and J 0 bases, with 11 bases left between them. Germline values: CDR1 SGDLS, CDR2 YYNGEE. The CDR3 is made up of 16 amino acids. The CDR3 spells CASSVGWAPSTDTQYF. The CDR3, as DNA: TGTGCCAGCAGCGTAGGGTGGGCTCCTAGCACAGATACGCAGTATTTT. The whole variable domain, filled in from reference TRBV9 and TRBJ2-3, reads DSGVTQTPKHLITATGQRVTLRCSPRSGDLSVYWYQQSLDQGLQFLIQYYNGEERAKGNILERFSAQQFPDLHSELNLSSLELGDSALYFCASSVGWAPSTDTQYFGPGTRLTVL.

The CDR3 region has the DNA TGTGCCAGCTCACCAGACAGGGAGGCGACTGAAGCTTTCTTT. Translation: CASSPDREATEAFF. The gene calls are TRBV18 and TRBJ1-1; TRBD1 aligns across 7 bases. The germline CDR1 and CDR2 sequences are KGHSH and LQKENI. The trim removed 2 bases at V and 5 bases at J, leaving 5 bases unmatched. The CDR3 runs 14 residues.

J is TRBJ1-4 and V is TRBV13; a possible D gene is TRBD1 (5 bases). Trimming shortened V by 5 bases and J by 15 bases, and 19 bases separated the two germline ends. CDR1 is PRHDT, CDR2 FYEKMQ, per germline (reference sequence). The CDR3 is 13 amino acids. The CDR3 DNA sequence: TGTGCCAGCAGCCTAAGTGGTAGAAAACAGGTGTTTTTT. Encoded protein: CASSLSGRKQVFF.

The chain links TRBV7-9 to TRBJ2-1; possibly TRBD2 for D (5 bases). The CDR3 runs 14 residues. Between the trimmed V and J ends, which lost 5 bases and 8 bases, there was a span of 16 bases. Germline CDR1 reads SEHNR; CDR2 reads FQNEAQ (reference sequence). CDR3 coding DNA: TGTGCCAGCAGCGGTCGGGGTTACCAGGATGAGCAGTTCTTC. Translating it yields CASSGRGYQDEQFF.

V usage is TRBV4-2 and J usage is TRBJ2-1; 8 bases map to TRBD1. Germline assignment: CDR1 LGHNA and CDR2 YNFKEQ. V lost 1 base to trimming and J lost 5 bases; unmatched junction nucleotides: 7. CDR3 size: 16 residues. CDR3 nucleotides: TGTGCCAGCAGCCAAGGTCCGGGACAGGTCGACAATGAGCAGTTCTTC. Protein sequence: CASSQGPGQVDNEQFF.

A few counts support this clone. V is TRBV6-5 and J is TRBJ1-4; no definite D call. Trimming shortened V by 6 bases and J by 7 bases, and 6 bases separated the two germline ends. There are 11 residues in the CDR3. From germline, CDR1 is MNHEY and CDR2 SVGAGI. The DNA of the CDR3 is TGTGCCAGCAGCCGCGGTGAAAAACTGTTTTTT. Its translation is CASSRGEKLFF.

The V call is TRBV27, the J call TRBJ1-1; 8 nucleotides line up with TRBD1. This CDR3 comprises 15 residues. CDR1 and CDR2 (germline): MNHEY, SMNVEV (reference sequence). The ends lost 5 bases at V and 3 bases at J; junction bases unmatched: 8. The CDR3 DNA follows: TGTGCCAGCAGTCCAAGACAGGGGAGGGACACTGAAGCTTTCTTT. Its protein is CASSPRQGRDTEAFF.

V is TRBV19 and J is TRBJ1-5, with a tentative D call TRBD1 (5 bases). There are 14 residues in the CDR3. Germline loops: CDR1 LNHDA, CDR2 SQIVND (reference sequence). V was shortened by 6 bases and J by 0 bases, with 9 bases between the two germline ends. CDR3 sequence: CASRIRDSNQPQHF. For the CDR3, the DNA is TGTGCCAGTAGGATCAGGGATAGCAATCAGCCCCAGCATTTT.

This sequence joins TRBV6-5 and TRBJ2-1; 8 positions match TRBD2. This CDR3 is built from 15 residues. CDR1 and CDR2 (germline): MNHEY, SVGAGI. With V trimmed by 5 bases and J by 6 bases, 9 bases remained unmatched. The CDR3 bases are TGTGCCAGCAGTCCCGCGAGACTAGCGATCAATGAGCAGTTCTTC. Protein: CASSPARLAINEQFF.

V usage is TRBV7-3 and J usage is TRBJ2-7; TRBD1 aligns across 8 bases. This CDR3 spans 14 amino acids. With 6 bases clipped from V and 7 bases from J, the junction kept 11 bases outside the gene matches. Per the germline V gene, CDR1 is SGHTA and CDR2 is FQGTGA. CDR3 DNA: TGTGCCAGCAGTCCACGTGGACAGGGTGGAGAGCAGTACTTC. Translated, it gives CASSPRGQGGEQYF.

The J gene is TRBJ2-1, the V gene TRBV15; 9 positions match TRBD2. Unmatched junction bases numbered 2, after V lost 1 base and J lost 1 base. The CDR3 sequence is 16 residues long. From germline, CDR1 is LNHNV and CDR2 YYDKDF (reference sequence). For the CDR3, the DNA is TGTGCCACCAGCAGAGGACTAGCGGTTTCCTACAATGAGCAGTTCTTC. Translation: CATSRGLAVSYNEQFF.

The chain joins TRBV6-1 to TRBJ2-7, with D perhaps matching TRBD2 (5 bases). Between the trimmed V and J ends, which lost 2 bases and 3 bases, there was a span of 5 bases. The CDR3 contains 12 residues. Germline lookup yields CDR1 MNHNS and CDR2 SASEGT. CDR3 DNA sequence: TGTGCCAGCAGTGAAAGCGGCTACGAGCAGTACTTC. Amino acids: CASSESGYEQYF.

This chain links TRBV6-6 with TRBJ1-1, with TRBD1 as a possible D gene (5 bases). The CDR3 runs 13 residues. V dropped 4 bases and J dropped 3 bases, with 9 bases sitting between them. Germline lookup yields CDR1 MNHNY and CDR2 SVGAGI (reference sequence). CDR3 in DNA: TGTGCCAGCAGTTTATCGGGGGACACTGAAGCTTTCTTT. It is translated as CASSLSGDTEAFF.

In its sample, this clone was seen once. The genes are TRBV7-2 and TRBJ1-2; 9 bases line up with TRBD1. Trimming removed 1 base from V and 4 bases from J; junction bases left unmatched: 1. Germline values: CDR1 SGHTA, CDR2 FQGNSA. This CDR3 region has 14 residues. The CDR3 DNA reads as TGTGCCAGCAGCTTAGGGGACAGGGCCTATGGCTACACCTTC. The encoded protein is CASSLGDRAYGYTF.

V usage is TRBV25-1 and J usage is TRBJ1-5; D might be TRBD1 (5 bases). This CDR3 is 16 amino acids long. Looked up from germline, CDR1 is MGHDK and CDR2 is SYGVNS. With 3 bases removed from V and 7 bases from J, the gap between germline ends came to 19 bases. The CDR3 DNA sequence: TGTGCCAGCAGTGAGTTAAAGTGCAGGGAATACCAGCCCCAGCATTTT. Amino acid sequence: CASSELKCREYQPQHF.

J is TRBJ2-5 and V is TRBV15; D is ambiguous. The CDR3 runs 15 residues. Germline V gene sequence: CDR1 LNHNV, CDR2 YYDKDF (reference sequence). The V and J ends lost 1 base and 0 bases respectively, with 9 bases between them. The CDR3 loop is CATSRGPGNQETQYF. As DNA, the CDR3 is TGTGCCACCAGCAGAGGGCCGGGTAACCAAGAGACCCAGTACTTC.

The chain recombines TRBV5-1 with TRBJ2-2; D may be TRBD1 (5 bases). The V gene's germline CDR1 is SGHRS and CDR2 YFSETQ. V lost 0 bases and J lost 6, with 15 bases in between. The length of the CDR3 is 16 residues. The CDR3 region has the DNA TGCGCCAGCAGCTTGGACGGTGGGGCAGGTCCCGGGGAGCTGTTTTTT. It yields the protein CASSLDGGAGPGELFF.

The chain couples TRBV12-5 to TRBJ2-1; 8 positions match TRBD2. The germline V gene has CDR1 LGHNT and CDR2 FRNRAP. V dropped 5 bases and J dropped 7; count of bases not matched to a gene: 7. The CDR3 has 14 amino acids. The CDR3 sequence: CASGPRTSRNEQFF. Here the CDR3 DNA reads TGTGCTAGTGGTCCCCGGACTAGCAGGAATGAGCAGTTCTTC.